This T cell receptor beta chain comes out of a study of blood T cells in healthy people across ages. The table lists this clonotype with many counts. The V gene's germline CDR1 is SGHTA and CDR2 FQGNSA. The CDR3 is 13 amino acids. V gave up 1 base and J gave up 4 bases, with 8 bases separating them. Using a J-beta primer mix together with a sample-barcoded 5' primer, a second PCR was run for roughly 6 to 12 cycles. Researchers report that a template-switch adaptor with 12 random nucleotides tagged each cDNA molecule. MiXCR, run by TCRdb on the 5' RACE reads, gives a single entry per CDR3 protein. The repertoire has roughly 720,000 distinct CDR3 sequences, less than 70% of them found once; the top ten carry about two fifths.

The gene calls are TRBV7-2 and TRBJ2-7, with D perhaps matching TRBD1 (6 bases). The specimen was blood. The TCR sequence derives from a man older than 75 in good health. Here the CDR3 DNA reads TGTGCCAGCAGCTTAGGGACAGTTTACGAGCAGTACTTC. Translated: CASSLGTVYEQYF.